This TCR beta chain was identified during a study of blood T cell repertoires in COVID-19. Across the whole study: The cDNA or gDNA used as material had been derived from T cells, B-cell-depleted T cells, or PBMCs.

TCRdb's copy holds only in-frame clones and misses some; the assay was immunoSEQ multiplex PCR. The sample holds tens of thousands of clones, around four fifths seen once. This TCR came from a man aged 55-75 years with active COVID-19. Sequencing was performed on peripheral blood.

Here the CDR3 DNA reads TGTGCCTGTCACCTAGCGGGAGGTTTAAAGACCCAGTACTTC. It specifies CACHLAGGLKTQYF. V gene TRBV30 combines with J gene TRBJ2-5, with 11 bases lining up with TRBD2. Per germline, CDR1 GTSNPN and CDR2 SVGIG (reference sequence). V trimming: 6 bases; J trimming: 6 bases; junction bases outside the gene matches: 9. The CDR3 sequence is 14 residues long.